This T cell receptor beta chain derives from a study of long-term antiretroviral therapy in people with HIV. Study-level background: The immediate-ART recommendation dates to 2015, and the earliest samples predate it by about a decade.

This clone was seen only a few times. The target antigen is unknown. Regarding the study as a whole: Clonal expansions arising prior to ART prevailed in the repertoire at every time point.

Samples were assayed with immunoSEQ v3.0 at survey level. Here immunoSEQ multiplex PCR was the method, and the copy in TCRdb shows in-frame clones only, minus some. The sample has around 25,000 clones; roughly 85% are singletons. Per the germline V gene, CDR1 is SEHNR and CDR2 is FQNEAQ (reference sequence). The CDR3 contains 12 residues. The germline V and J ends were trimmed by 5 bases and 5 bases, with 10 bases remaining between them. The receptor comes from a man aged 40-49 years with HIV. J is TRBJ2-7 and V is TRBV7-9; a possible D gene is TRBD1 (6 bases). The sample was unsorted PBMCs, taken 2.3 years after starting antiretroviral therapy. The chain's CDR3 is CASSGTKHEQYF. In DNA form, the CDR3 reads TGTGCCAGCAGCGGGACAAAACACGAGCAGTACTTC.